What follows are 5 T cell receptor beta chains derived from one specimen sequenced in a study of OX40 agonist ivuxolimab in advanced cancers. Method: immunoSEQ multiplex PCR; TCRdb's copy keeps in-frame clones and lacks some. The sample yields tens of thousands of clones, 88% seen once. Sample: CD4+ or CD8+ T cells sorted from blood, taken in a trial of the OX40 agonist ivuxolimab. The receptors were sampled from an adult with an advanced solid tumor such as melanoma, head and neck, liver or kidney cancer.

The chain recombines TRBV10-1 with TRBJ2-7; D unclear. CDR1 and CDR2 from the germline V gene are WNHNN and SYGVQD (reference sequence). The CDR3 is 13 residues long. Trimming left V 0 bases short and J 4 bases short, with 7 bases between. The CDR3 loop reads CASSESSRYEQYF. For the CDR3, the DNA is TGCGCCAGCAGTGAGTCGAGTAGATACGAGCAGTACTTC.

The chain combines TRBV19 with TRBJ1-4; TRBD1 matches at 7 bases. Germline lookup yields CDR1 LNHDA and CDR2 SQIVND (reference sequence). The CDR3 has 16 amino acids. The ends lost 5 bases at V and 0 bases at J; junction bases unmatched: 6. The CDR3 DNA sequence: TGTGCCAGTAGTCCCAGGGACAGAACAACTAATGAAAAACTGTTTTTT. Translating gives CASSPRDRTTNEKLFF.

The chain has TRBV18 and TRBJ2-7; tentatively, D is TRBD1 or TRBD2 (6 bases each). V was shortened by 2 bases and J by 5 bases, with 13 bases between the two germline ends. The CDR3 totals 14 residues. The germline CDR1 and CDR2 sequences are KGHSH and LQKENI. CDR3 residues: CASSPLGGANEQYF. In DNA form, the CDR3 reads TGTGCCAGCTCACCATTGGGGGGCGCCAACGAGCAGTACTTC.

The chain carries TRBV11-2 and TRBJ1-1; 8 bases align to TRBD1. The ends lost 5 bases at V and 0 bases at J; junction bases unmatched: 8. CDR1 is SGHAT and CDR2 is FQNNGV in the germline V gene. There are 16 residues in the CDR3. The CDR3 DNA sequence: TGTGCCAGCAGCGAAGGGACAGGCAGAATGAACACTGAAGCTTTCTTT. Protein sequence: CASSEGTGRMNTEAFF.

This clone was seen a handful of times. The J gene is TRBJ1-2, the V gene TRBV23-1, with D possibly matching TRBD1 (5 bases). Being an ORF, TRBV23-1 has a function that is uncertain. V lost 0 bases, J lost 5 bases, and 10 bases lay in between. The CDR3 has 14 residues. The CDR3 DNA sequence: TGCGCCAGCAGTCAATCGTGGGGGAGGTATGGCTACACCTTC. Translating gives CASSQSWGRYGYTF.